The T cell receptor beta chain described here comes from a study of T cells in Graves' hyperthyroidism and ophthalmopathy. Study summary: At the time of initial diagnosis and before any treatment, peripheral blood was collected.

Patients counted as stable if ophthalmopathy did not develop within 18 months. Newly diagnosed hyperthyroidism, duration under 2 months, in patients aged 18 to 65. General study points: Most clonotypes that expanded in the thyroid above 0.001 also showed up in blood.

Researchers amplified the TCR beta CDR3 regions from RNA transcripts. The HTBI primer set was used in a first-round RT-PCR of the TCR CDR3. One entry per CDR3 protein, called by TCRdb with MiXCR from the multiplex PCR reads. The sample carries around 350,000 distinct CDR3 sequences, 19% recorded once. Many counts were recorded for this clonotype. Its antigen is not known. This CDR3 comprises 13 residues. The germline V gene has CDR1 MNHNS and CDR2 SASEGT. V gave up 7 bases and J gave up 2 bases; unmatched junction bases: 4. This rearrangement joins TRBV6-1 to TRBJ2-7; 8 bases fit TRBD2. This sequence originates from a woman between 18 and 30 years old with Graves' hyperthyroidism. Sequences were obtained from blood. CDR3 nucleotide sequence: TGTGCCAGCAAGGCGGGGGGAGCCTACGAGCAGTACTTC. This sequence encodes CASKAGGAYEQYF.